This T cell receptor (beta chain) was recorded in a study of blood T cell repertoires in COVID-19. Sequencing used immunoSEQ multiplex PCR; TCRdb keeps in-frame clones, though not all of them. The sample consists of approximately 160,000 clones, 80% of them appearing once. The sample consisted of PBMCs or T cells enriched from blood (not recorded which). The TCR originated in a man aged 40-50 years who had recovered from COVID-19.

CDR3 DNA: TGTGCCAGCATGGGAGGGGGAATGGGCGAGCAGTTCTTC. Amino acid sequence: CASMGGGMGEQFF. The rearrangement links TRBV2 to TRBJ2-1; the D gene is possibly TRBD2 (7 bases). This CDR3 is built from 13 residues. V lost 7 bases to trimming and J lost 10 bases, with 17 bases between them. CDR1 is SNHLY and CDR2 is FYNNEI in the germline V gene.